Each of the 27 T cell receptor beta chains below was sequenced from the same sample in a study of CD8 T cells in ankylosing spondylitis. TCRdb processed the 5' RACE reads anew with MiXCR; each CDR3 protein has one entry. Of about 150,000 distinct CDR3 sequences in the sample, roughly 44% were seen once. Sequenced input: synovial fluid, either unsorted or a sorted T cell fraction (not recorded which). These receptors were obtained from a male donor with ankylosing spondylitis.

The V and J genes are TRBV10-3 and TRBJ2-3, with D perhaps being TRBD1 or TRBD2 (6 bases each). V was pared by 4 bases and J by 1 base, with 12 bases between. This CDR3 comprises 15 residues. CDR1 is ENHRY and CDR2 is SYGVKD in the germline V gene. CDR3 loop: CAISVGGAGTDTQYF. The CDR3 DNA is TGTGCCATCAGTGTCGGGGGCGCGGGCACAGATACGCAGTATTTT.

The rearrangement joins TRBV7-9 to TRBJ2-3; the D is unclear. The germline V gene encodes CDR1 SEHNR and CDR2 FQNEAQ (reference sequence). The CDR3 is 17 amino acids. With 0 bases removed from V and 2 bases from J, the gap between germline ends came to 15 bases. The CDR3 DNA sequence: TGTGCCAGCAGCTTAGCGTATTCACTTCCCTACACAGATACGCAGTATTTT. Its protein is CASSLAYSLPYTDTQYF. Combining the CDR3 with reference TRBV7-9 and TRBJ2-3 gives the whole variable domain DTGVSQNPRHKITKRGQNVTFRCDPISEHNRLYWYRQTLGQGPEFLTYFQNEAQLEKSRLLSDRFSAERPKGSFSTLEIQRTEQGDSAMYLCASSLAYSLPYTDTQYFGPGTRLTVL.

The table lists this clonotype with a few counts. The chain links TRBV3-1 to TRBJ1-3, with TRBD1 matching 8 bases. This CDR3 is built from 14 residues. The germline gives CDR1 LGHDT, CDR2 YNNKEL (reference sequence). V dropped 6 bases and J dropped 0; count of bases not matched to a gene: 1. This chain's CDR3 is CASRQGDSGNTIYF. In DNA, the CDR3 is TGTGCCAGCAGACAGGGGGACTCTGGAAACACCATATATTTT.

The V call is TRBV7-9, the J call TRBJ1-5; a possible D gene is TRBD1 (5 bases). The CDR3 consists of 16 residues. Germline loops: CDR1 SEHNR, CDR2 FQNEAQ (reference sequence). Between the trimmed V and J ends, which lost 1 base and 3 bases, there was a span of 13 bases. The DNA for the CDR3 is TGTGCCAGCAGCTTAGGCTCAGGTGGGGCCAATCAGCCCCAGCATTTT. Residues: CASSLGSGGANQPQHF. Complete variable domain (other parts from reference TRBV7-9 and TRBJ1-5): DTGVSQNPRHKITKRGQNVTFRCDPISEHNRLYWYRQTLGQGPEFLTYFQNEAQLEKSRLLSDRFSAERPKGSFSTLEIQRTEQGDSAMYLCASSLGSGGANQPQHFGDGTRLSIL.

This clonotype was seen many times. V usage is TRBV6-2 or TRBV6-3 and J usage is TRBJ2-1, with 14 nucleotides matching TRBD2. Trimming removed 4 bases from V and 6 bases from J; junction bases left unmatched: 2. This CDR3 has 15 residues. Germline V gene lookup returns CDR1 MNHEY and CDR2 SVGEGT. The CDR3 region is CASSLGTSGGNEQFF. CDR3 coding DNA: TGTGCCAGCAGTTTAGGGACTAGCGGGGGCAATGAGCAGTTCTTC.

The V gene is TRBV4-3, the J gene TRBJ2-7; D perhaps matches TRBD2 (5 bases). This CDR3 contains 16 residues. Between the trimmed V and J ends, which lost 1 base and 2 bases, there was a span of 15 bases. Germline V CDR1 and CDR2: LGHNA, YSLEER. CDR3 sequence (DNA): TGCGCCAGCAGCCAAGGAGGGCCAGGCCCTACCTACGAGCAGTACTTC. Encoded protein: CASSQGGPGPTYEQYF.

This clonotype was seen a handful of times. The rearrangement links TRBV6-2 or TRBV6-3 to TRBJ2-1; D might be TRBD1 (6 bases). Looked up from germline, CDR1 is MNHEY and CDR2 is SVGEGT. V lost 2 bases to trimming and J lost 6 bases, with 11 bases between them. The CDR3 has 14 amino acids. The CDR3 nucleotides read TGTGCCAGCAGTTACGGGACACAGGGCAATGAGCAGTTCTTC. Protein sequence: CASSYGTQGNEQFF.

The rearrangement links TRBV11-2 to TRBJ2-1; no definite D call. V shed 1 base and J shed 5 bases, with 18 bases lying between them. Germline lookup yields CDR1 SGHAT and CDR2 FQNNGV. The CDR3 is 17 amino acids. CDR3: CASSLGLGLIQHNEQFF. DNA of the CDR3: TGTGCCAGCAGCTTAGGTCTCGGGCTTATTCAACACAATGAGCAGTTCTTC.

This chain connects TRBV28 to TRBJ2-3; D gene ambiguous. V was shortened by 5 bases and J by 2 bases, with 11 bases between the two germline ends. Germline V lookup: CDR1 MDHEN, CDR2 SYDVKM. This CDR3 region has 14 residues. The DNA of the CDR3 is TGTGCCAGCAGTGCCGACACACACACAGATACGCAGTATTTT. Translation: CASSADTHTDTQYF.

The rearrangement links TRBV28 to TRBJ2-2; D remains unclear. V dropped 1 base and J dropped 4 bases, with 10 bases sitting between them. Per the germline V gene, CDR1 is MDHEN and CDR2 is SYDVKM. CDR3 size: 15 residues. The CDR3 spells CASSLYGELTGELFF. CDR3 nucleotide sequence: TGTGCCAGCAGTTTATATGGAGAACTCACCGGGGAGCTGTTTTTT. The variable domain in full, completed from reference TRBV28 and TRBJ2-2, reads DVKVTQSSRYLVKRTGEKVFLECVQDMDHENMFWYRQDPGLGLRLIYFSYDVKMKEKGDIPEGYSVSREKKERFSLILESASTNQTSMYLCASSLYGELTGELFFGEGSRLTVL.

The sample holds a few counts of this clonotype. The chain couples TRBV18 to TRBJ1-2, with 9 bases identical to TRBD1. CDR1 KGHSH and CDR2 LQKENI come from the germline V gene. The ends lost 4 bases at V and 3 bases at J; junction bases unmatched: 15. CDR3 length equals 18 residues. The CDR3 sequence is CASSRLYGQGSSYYGYTF. DNA of the CDR3: TGTGCCAGCTCACGCTTATATGGACAGGGGAGTTCCTACTATGGCTACACCTTC.

This chain joins TRBV7-6 and TRBJ1-1; D not certain. V was pared by 2 bases and J by 8 bases, with 9 bases between. This CDR3 region has 12 residues. Germline V gives CDR1 SGHVS, CDR2 FNYEAQ. CDR3 sequence (DNA): TGTGCCAGCAGCTTACGCGACGGCGAAGCTTTCTTT. This sequence encodes CASSLRDGEAFF.

The chain joins TRBV28 to TRBJ2-3; 10 bases map to TRBD2. The CDR3 is 16 residues long. The germline V gene has CDR1 MDHEN and CDR2 SYDVKM. With 3 bases clipped from V and 5 bases from J, the junction kept 8 bases outside the gene matches. The CDR3 bases are TGTGCCAGCAGTTTCCAACTAGCGGGATGGGGAGATACGCAGTATTTT. As protein: CASSFQLAGWGDTQYF.

The CDR3 DNA reads TGTGCCAGCAGCTTTGGGTGGGAGACTTCCTACGAGCAGTACTTC. This sequence encodes CASSFGWETSYEQYF. The V call is TRBV5-5, the J call TRBJ2-7, with a weak D call TRBD2 (5 bases). Trimming removed 2 bases from V and 1 base from J, with 13 bases in between. The length of the CDR3 is 15 residues. Germline CDR1 is SGHKS and CDR2 is YYEKEE (reference sequence).

The rearrangement links TRBV7-9 to TRBJ2-4; D not resolved. Trimming shortened V by 1 base and J by 9 bases, and 7 bases separated the two germline ends. Germline CDR1 SEHNR, CDR2 FQNEAQ (reference sequence). This CDR3 is 12 amino acids long. The CDR3 DNA follows: TGTGCCAGCAGCTTAGATCTTGGCATTCAGTACTTC. The encoded protein is CASSLDLGIQYF.

V and J are TRBV7-9 and TRBJ1-4; no clear D gene. Germline values: CDR1 SEHNR, CDR2 FQNEAQ (reference sequence). This CDR3 has 16 amino acids. Trimming cost V 5 bases and J 0 bases, with 13 bases left between them. CDR3 coding DNA: TGTGCCAGCAGCGCGCGGACCGCCACAACTAATGAAAAACTGTTTTTT. This translates into CASSARTATTNEKLFF.

This clonotype has a handful of counts. This chain links TRBV9 with TRBJ1-5, with 7 bases fitting TRBD1. With V trimmed by 0 bases and J by 7 bases, 10 bases remained unmatched. This CDR3 region has 16 residues. From germline, CDR1 is SGDLS and CDR2 YYNGEE. The CDR3 DNA is TGTGCCAGCAGCGTAGTAGCTTCGACAGGGTTGCAGCCCCAGCATTTT. Translated: CASSVVASTGLQPQHF.

This clonotype has more than one count but fewer than ten. The chain links TRBV20-1 to TRBJ1-1; a possible D gene is TRBD1 (5 bases). The CDR3 is made up of 15 amino acids. In germline, CDR1 is DFQATT, CDR2 SNEGSKA (reference sequence). The V and J ends lost 4 bases and 3 bases respectively, with 18 bases between them. CDR3 DNA: TGCAGTGCTAAAAGCACGGGGGGAATGGACACTGAAGCTTTCTTT. Translation gives CSAKSTGGMDTEAFF.

This clonotype came up many times. The V and J genes are TRBV6-1 and TRBJ1-4; no definite D call. The germline V gene encodes CDR1 MNHNS and CDR2 SASEGT. The CDR3 totals 17 residues. With 4 bases removed from V and 7 bases from J, the gap between germline ends came to 22 bases. The CDR3 region has the DNA TGTGCCAGCAGTGCCCCCCCGGGCTCCCCCGGGGTTGAAAAACTGTTTTTT. It translates to CASSAPPGSPGVEKLFF.

The chain couples TRBV12-3 or TRBV12-4 to TRBJ2-3, with TRBD2 identical over 11 bases. Trimming at V came to 1 base and at J to 3 bases, leaving 9 bases not matched to a gene. This CDR3 comprises 18 residues. DNA of the CDR3: TGTGCCAGCAGTTTAGGTACTAGCGGGAGTATCGGGACAGATACGCAGTATTTT. Translated: CASSLGTSGSIGTDTQYF.

This clonotype was seen a few times. The chain carries TRBV6-1 and TRBJ2-3; TRBD2 agrees at 9 bases. Germline CDR1 is MNHNS and CDR2 is SASEGT. V was pared by 4 bases and J by 6 bases, with 11 bases of the junction left unmatched. The CDR3 covers 16 residues. This CDR3 is CASSARRVAGADTQYF. CDR3 nucleotides: TGTGCCAGCAGTGCCCGTCGGGTAGCGGGGGCTGATACGCAGTATTTT.

The chain links TRBV11-2 to TRBJ2-2, with D tentatively TRBD1 or TRBD2 (5 bases each). CDR3 length: 18 amino acids. Trimming took 0 bases from V and 4 from J, leaving 18 bases between them. Germline CDR1 SGHAT, CDR2 FQNNGV. The CDR3 sequence: CASSLDLLWGRSTGELFF. In DNA, the CDR3 is TGTGCCAGCAGCTTAGATCTTTTGTGGGGACGGAGCACCGGGGAGCTGTTTTTT.

The table lists this clonotype with a few counts. The V call is TRBV12-3 or TRBV12-4, the J call TRBJ2-7; D uncertain. V lost 3 bases to trimming and J lost 2 bases, with 11 bases between them. The CDR3 has 14 amino acids. CDR3 DNA sequence: TGTGCCAGCAGTTTCGAGCTGTTCCCCTACGAGCAGTACTTC. Its translation is CASSFELFPYEQYF.

This clonotype was found once. The gene calls are TRBV4-3 and TRBJ2-7; no firm D call. The V gene lost 0 bases and the J gene lost 6 bases, with 9 bases spanning the gap. This CDR3 comprises 13 residues. Germline values: CDR1 LGHNA, CDR2 YSLEER. This CDR3 is CASSQDSGGEQYF. In DNA, the CDR3 is TGCGCCAGCAGCCAAGATTCAGGTGGCGAGCAGTACTTC.

The chain joins TRBV2 to TRBJ1-2, with D possibly TRBD1 on 5 matching bases. The V and J ends lost 1 base and 4 bases respectively, with 16 bases between them. The CDR3 runs to 16 residues. Germline V lookup: CDR1 SNHLY, CDR2 FYNNEI. CDR3 nucleotide sequence: TGTGCCAGCAGTGAAGGAGGGGCAGGGAGGCCCTATGGCTACACCTTC. It codes for CASSEGGAGRPYGYTF.

V gene TRBV5-6 combines with J gene TRBJ1-2, with D possibly being TRBD1 (5 bases). The CDR3 contains 18 residues. V was trimmed by 4 bases and J by 2 bases, leaving 24 bases between them. Germline V gene sequence: CDR1 SGHDT, CDR2 YYEEEE. The CDR3 DNA reads TGTGCCAGCAGCCTCGCGTTGTCTTATACAGGAAAAAACTATGGCTACACCTTC. It encodes CASSLALSYTGKNYGYTF.

In this sample, this clonotype turned up many times. J is TRBJ2-1 and V is TRBV5-1, with D unclear. This CDR3 has 13 amino acids. The germline gives CDR1 SGHRS, CDR2 YFSETQ. Trimming took off 1 base at V and 2 bases at J, with 4 bases between the two ends. The CDR3 spells CASSLSAYNEQFF. The CDR3 DNA reads as TGCGCCAGCAGCTTGTCCGCCTACAATGAGCAGTTCTTC.